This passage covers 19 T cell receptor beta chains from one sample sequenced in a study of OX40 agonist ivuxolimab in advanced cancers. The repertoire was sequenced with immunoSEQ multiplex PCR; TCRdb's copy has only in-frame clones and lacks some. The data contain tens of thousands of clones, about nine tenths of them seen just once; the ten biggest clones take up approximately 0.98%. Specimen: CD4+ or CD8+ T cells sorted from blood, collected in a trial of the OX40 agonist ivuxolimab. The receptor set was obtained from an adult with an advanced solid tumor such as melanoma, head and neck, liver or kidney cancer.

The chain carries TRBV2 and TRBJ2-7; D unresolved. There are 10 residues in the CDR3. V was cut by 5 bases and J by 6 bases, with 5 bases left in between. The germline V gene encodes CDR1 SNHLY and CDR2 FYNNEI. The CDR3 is CASSIREQYF. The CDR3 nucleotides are TGTGCCAGCAGTATCCGCGAGCAGTACTTC.

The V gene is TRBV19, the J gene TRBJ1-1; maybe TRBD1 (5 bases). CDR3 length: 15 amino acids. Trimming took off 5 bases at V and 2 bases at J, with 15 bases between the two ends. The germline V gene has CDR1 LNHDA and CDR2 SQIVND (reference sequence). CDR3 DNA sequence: TGTGCCAGTAGTCTACTCGACCGGGACAACACTGAAGCTTTCTTT. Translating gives CASSLLDRDNTEAFF.

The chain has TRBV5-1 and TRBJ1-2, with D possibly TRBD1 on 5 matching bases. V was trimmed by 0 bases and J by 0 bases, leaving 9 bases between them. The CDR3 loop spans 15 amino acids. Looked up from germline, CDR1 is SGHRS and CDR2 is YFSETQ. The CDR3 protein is CASSLVGGSNYGYTF. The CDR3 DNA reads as TGCGCCAGCAGCTTGGTCGGGGGATCTAACTATGGCTACACCTTC.

In nucleotides, the CDR3 is TGTGCCAGCAGCCGGGACAGGGATCAGCCCCAGCATTTT. Translating it yields CASSRDRDQPQHF. This chain connects TRBV4-2 to TRBJ1-5; TRBD1 matches at 9 bases. V trimming: 4 bases; J trimming: 5 bases; junction bases outside the gene matches: 0. CDR3 length: 13 residues. Germline values: CDR1 LGHNA, CDR2 YNFKEQ.

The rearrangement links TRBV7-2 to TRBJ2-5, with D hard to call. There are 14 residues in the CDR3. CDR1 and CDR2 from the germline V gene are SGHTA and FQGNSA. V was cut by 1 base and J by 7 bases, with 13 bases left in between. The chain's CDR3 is CASSLEVSVGTQYF. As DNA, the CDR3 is TGTGCCAGCAGCTTAGAGGTGTCCGTCGGGACCCAGTACTTC. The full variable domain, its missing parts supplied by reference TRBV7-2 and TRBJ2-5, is GAGVSQSPSNKVTEKGKDVELRCDPISGHTALYWYRQSLGQGLEFLIYFQGNSAPDKSGLPSDRFSAERTGGSVSTLTIQRTQQEDSAVYLCASSLEVSVGTQYFGPGTRLLVL.

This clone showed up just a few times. CDR3 region: CASSLLQNTEAFF. The DNA of the CDR3 is TGTGCCAGCAGCTTATTACAGAACACTGAAGCTTTCTTT. This chain joins TRBV5-4 and TRBJ1-1; no reliable D call. Germline V gene data show CDR1 as SGHNT and CDR2 as YYREEE (reference sequence). Trimming removed 2 bases at V and 1 base at J, with 6 bases between. There are 13 residues in the CDR3.

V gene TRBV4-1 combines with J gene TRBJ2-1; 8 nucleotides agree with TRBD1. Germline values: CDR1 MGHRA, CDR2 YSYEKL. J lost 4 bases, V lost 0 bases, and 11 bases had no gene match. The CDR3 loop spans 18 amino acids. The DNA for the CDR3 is TGCGCCAGCAGCCAAGATTCTCAGACAGGGGCGATTTACAATGAGCAGTTCTTC. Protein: CASSQDSQTGAIYNEQFF.

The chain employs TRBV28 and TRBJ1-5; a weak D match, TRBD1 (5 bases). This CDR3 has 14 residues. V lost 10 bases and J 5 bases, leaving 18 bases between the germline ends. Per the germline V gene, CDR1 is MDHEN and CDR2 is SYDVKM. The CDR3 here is CATGGAAGYQPQHF. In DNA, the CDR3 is TGTGCCACCGGCGGGGCAGCCGGCTATCAGCCCCAGCATTTT.

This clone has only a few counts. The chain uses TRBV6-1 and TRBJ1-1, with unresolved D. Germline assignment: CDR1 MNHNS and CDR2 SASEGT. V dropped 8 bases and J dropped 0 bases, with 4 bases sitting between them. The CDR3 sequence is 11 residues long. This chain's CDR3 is CASALNTEAFF. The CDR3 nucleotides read TGTGCCAGCGCCTTGAACACTGAAGCTTTCTTT.

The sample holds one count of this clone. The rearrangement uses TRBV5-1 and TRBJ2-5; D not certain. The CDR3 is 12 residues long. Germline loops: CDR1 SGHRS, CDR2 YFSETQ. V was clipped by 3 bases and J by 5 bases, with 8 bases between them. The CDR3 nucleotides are TGCGCCAGCAGCTCCAATCGCGAGACCCAGTACTTC. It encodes CASSSNRETQYF.

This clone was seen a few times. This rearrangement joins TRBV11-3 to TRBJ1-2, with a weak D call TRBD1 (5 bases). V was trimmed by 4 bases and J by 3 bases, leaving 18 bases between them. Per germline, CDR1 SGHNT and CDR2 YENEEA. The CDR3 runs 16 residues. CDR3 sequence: CASSSRGSGRDYGYTF. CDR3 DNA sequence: TGTGCCAGCAGCTCTAGAGGTTCGGGACGGGACTATGGCTACACCTTC. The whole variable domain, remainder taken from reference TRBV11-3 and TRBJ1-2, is EAGVVQSPRYKIIEKKQPVAFWCNPISGHNTLYWYLQNLGQGPELLIRYENEEAVDDSQLPKDRFSAERLKGVDSTLKIQPAELGDSAVYLCASSSRGSGRDYGYTFGSGTRLTVV.

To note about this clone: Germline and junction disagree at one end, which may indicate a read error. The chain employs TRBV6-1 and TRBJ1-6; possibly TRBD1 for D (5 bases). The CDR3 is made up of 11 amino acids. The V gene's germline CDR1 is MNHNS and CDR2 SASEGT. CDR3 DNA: TGTGCCAGCAGTCATCAGGGCCATCTCTACTTT. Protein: CASSHQGHLYF.

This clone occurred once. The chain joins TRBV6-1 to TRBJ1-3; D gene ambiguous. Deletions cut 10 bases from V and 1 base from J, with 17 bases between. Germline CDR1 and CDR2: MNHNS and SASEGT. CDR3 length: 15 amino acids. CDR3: CATTPWPFSGNTIYF. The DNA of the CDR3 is TGTGCCACTACCCCGTGGCCCTTTTCTGGAAACACCATATATTTT.

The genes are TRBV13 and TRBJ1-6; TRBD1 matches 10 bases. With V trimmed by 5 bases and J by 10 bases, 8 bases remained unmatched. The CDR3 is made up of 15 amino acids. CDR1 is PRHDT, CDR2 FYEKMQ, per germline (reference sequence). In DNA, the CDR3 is TGTGCCAGCAGCCAGCGACAGGGGGCGGGATCACCCCTCCACTTT. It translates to CASSQRQGAGSPLHF. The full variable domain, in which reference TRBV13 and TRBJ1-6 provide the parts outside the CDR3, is AAGVIQSPRHLIKEKRETATLKCYPIPRHDTVYWYQQGPGQDPQFLISFYEKMQSDKGSIPDRFSAQQFSDYHSELNMSSLELGDSALYFCASSQRQGAGSPLHFGNGTRLTVT.

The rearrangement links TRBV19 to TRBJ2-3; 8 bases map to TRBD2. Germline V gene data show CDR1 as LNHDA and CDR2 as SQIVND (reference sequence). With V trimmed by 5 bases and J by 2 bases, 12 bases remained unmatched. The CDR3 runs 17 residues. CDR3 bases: TGTGCCAGTAGTCCCCGAGGTGCGGGGGGTTCCACAGATACGCAGTATTTT. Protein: CASSPRGAGGSTDTQYF.

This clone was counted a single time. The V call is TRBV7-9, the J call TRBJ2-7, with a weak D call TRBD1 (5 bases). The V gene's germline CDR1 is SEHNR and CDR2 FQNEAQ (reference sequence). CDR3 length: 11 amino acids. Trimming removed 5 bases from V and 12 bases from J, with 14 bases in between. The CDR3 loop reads CASSPARDLYF. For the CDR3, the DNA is TGTGCCAGCAGCCCGGCCAGGGATCTGTACTTC.

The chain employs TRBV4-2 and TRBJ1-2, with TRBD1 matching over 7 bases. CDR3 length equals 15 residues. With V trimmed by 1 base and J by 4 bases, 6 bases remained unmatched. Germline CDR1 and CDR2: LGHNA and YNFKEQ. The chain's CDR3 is CASSQAGTDFYGYTF. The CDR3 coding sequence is TGTGCCAGCAGCCAAGCCGGGACAGATTTCTATGGCTACACCTTC.

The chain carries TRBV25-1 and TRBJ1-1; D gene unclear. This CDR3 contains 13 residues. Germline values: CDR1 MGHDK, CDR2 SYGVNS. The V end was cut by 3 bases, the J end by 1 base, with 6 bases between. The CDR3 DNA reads TGTGCCAGCAGTGATTACGGGAACACTGAAGCTTTCTTT. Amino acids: CASSDYGNTEAFF.

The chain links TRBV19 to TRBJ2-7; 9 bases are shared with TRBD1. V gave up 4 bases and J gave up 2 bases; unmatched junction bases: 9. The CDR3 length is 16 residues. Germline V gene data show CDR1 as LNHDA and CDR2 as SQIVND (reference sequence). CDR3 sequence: CASSRVSGTGTYEQYF. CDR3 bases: TGTGCCAGTAGTAGAGTAAGCGGGACAGGGACCTACGAGCAGTACTTC.